This entry lists 20 T cell receptor beta chains sequenced from one sample in a study of blood T cell repertoires in COVID-19. TCRdb's copy holds only in-frame clones and misses some; the assay was immunoSEQ multiplex PCR. The sample records 160,000 or so clones, approximately 86% being singletons. What was sequenced was peripheral blood. These receptor sequences come from a woman between 50 and 59 years old with acute or convalescent COVID-19.

In DNA, the CDR3 is TGTGCCAGCAGCTTCGGGAGCTCCTACAATGAGCAGTTCTTC. This translates into CASSFGSSYNEQFF. The chain links TRBV7-8 to TRBJ2-1; D is perhaps TRBD2 (6 bases). V shed 3 bases and J shed 0 bases, with 6 bases lying between them. Germline-derived CDR1 and CDR2 are SGHVS and FQNEAQ. The CDR3 sequence is 14 residues long.

This chain links TRBV6-5 with TRBJ2-7; 13 bases map to TRBD2. CDR3 length: 15 amino acids. V gave up 0 bases and J gave up 9 bases; unmatched junction bases: 5. From germline, CDR1 is MNHEY and CDR2 SVGAGI. In nucleotides, the CDR3 is TGTGCCAGCAGTTACTCAGGACTAGCGGGAGCTCGGCAGTACTTC. Protein sequence: CASSYSGLAGARQYF.

The V and J genes are TRBV29-1 and TRBJ1-1, with 10 bases that match TRBD1. Trimming cost V 1 base and J 3 bases; bases outside gene matches: 5. The CDR3 is 15 amino acids. CDR1 and CDR2 (germline): SQVTM, ANQGSEA. The CDR3 region is CSVEGADRGDTEAFF. DNA for the CDR3: TGCAGCGTTGAAGGAGCGGACAGGGGGGACACTGAAGCTTTCTTT.

The chain combines TRBV3-1 (or the pseudogene TRBV3-2) with TRBJ2-2, with a weak D call TRBD1 (5 bases). V was shortened by 2 bases and J by 6 bases, with 13 bases between the two germline ends. Germline V CDR1 and CDR2: LGHDT, YNNKEL (reference sequence). The CDR3 runs 15 residues. DNA of the CDR3: TGTGCCAGCAGCCAACTCGGCAGGGCCGCCGGGGAGCTGTTTTTT. Protein sequence: CASSQLGRAAGELFF.

The genes are TRBV5-6 and TRBJ2-7, with D possibly TRBD2 on 5 matching bases. Trimming pared 4 bases from V and 3 bases from J, leaving 8 bases between. Germline values: CDR1 SGHDT, CDR2 YYEEEE. CDR3 length equals 12 residues. The CDR3 DNA sequence: TGTGCCAGCAGCCCCGCGGGCTACGAGCAGTACTTC. This codes for CASSPAGYEQYF.

J is TRBJ2-7 and V is TRBV24-1; 8 bases agree with TRBD1. The germline CDR1 and CDR2 sequences are KGHDR and SFDVKD. The CDR3 loop spans 14 amino acids. With 3 bases clipped from V and 7 bases from J, the junction kept 7 bases outside the gene matches. CDR3: CATSDNQGAEEQYF. The CDR3 region has the DNA TGTGCCACCAGTGATAATCAGGGGGCGGAAGAGCAGTACTTC.

The chain couples TRBV6-5 to TRBJ1-1; possible D gene TRBD1, 5 bases. Germline CDR1 reads MNHEY; CDR2 reads SVGAGI. The CDR3 runs to 15 residues. Trimming removed 2 bases from V and 0 bases from J, with 10 bases in between. The CDR3 protein is CASSYGGFMNTEAFF. In DNA form, the CDR3 reads TGTGCCAGCAGTTACGGGGGGTTCATGAACACTGAAGCTTTCTTT.

The chain uses TRBV7-9 and TRBJ2-7, with TRBD1 as a possible D gene (5 bases). V was clipped by 5 bases and J by 13 bases, with 18 bases between them. This CDR3 is 12 amino acids long. CDR1 and CDR2 from the germline V gene are SEHNR and FQNEAQ (reference sequence). This chain's CDR3 is CASSLDTISFYF. CDR3 nucleotides: TGTGCCAGCAGCCTGGACACCATAAGTTTCTACTTC.

This clone was seen a handful of times. The CDR3 nucleotides read TGCGCCAGCAGCCAAGGATTGGGGGCCTTAAACATTCAGTACTTC. It specifies CASSQGLGALNIQYF. The chain links TRBV4-1 to TRBJ2-4, with a weak D call TRBD1 (6 bases). Germline V gene data show CDR1 as MGHRA and CDR2 as YSYEKL. The CDR3 contains 15 residues. Trimming removed 1 base at V and 6 bases at J, with 13 bases between.

The chain is built from TRBV29-1 and TRBJ1-1; D call uncertain. CDR1 is SQVTM, CDR2 ANQGSEA, per germline. The CDR3 loop spans 12 amino acids. V was clipped by 6 bases and J by 0 bases, with 8 bases between them. CDR3 nucleotides: TGCAGCGTGGCTCTTTTGAACACTGAAGCTTTCTTT. Its translation: CSVALLNTEAFF.

This chain links TRBV12-3 or TRBV12-4 with TRBJ1-3, with D unclear. V lost 10 bases and J 3 bases, leaving 10 bases between the germline ends. The CDR3 totals 12 residues. This CDR3 reads CATCQNGNTIYF. In nucleotides, the CDR3 is TGTGCCACGTGTCAGAATGGAAACACCATATATTTT.

The rearrangement joins TRBV5-1 to TRBJ2-5; TRBD1 might be the D (6 bases). This CDR3 comprises 14 residues. Germline CDR1 is SGHRS and CDR2 is YFSETQ. Trimming pared 4 bases from V and 1 base from J, leaving 11 bases between. The CDR3 sequence: CASSPGQPQETQYF. CDR3 bases: TGCGCCAGCAGCCCAGGACAGCCCCAAGAGACCCAGTACTTC.

The J gene is TRBJ2-7, the V gene TRBV18, with 11 bases aligning to TRBD1. Trimming took 2 bases from V and 6 from J; bases not matched to a gene: 6. There are 15 residues in the CDR3. CDR1 and CDR2 (germline): KGHSH, LQKENI. The CDR3 protein is CASSPAGTGGGEQYF. In nucleotides, the CDR3 is TGTGCCAGCTCACCAGCCGGGACAGGGGGGGGCGAGCAGTACTTC.

The V and J genes are TRBV7-9 and TRBJ2-3; 11 bases are a match to TRBD2. The CDR3 runs 15 residues. Trimming removed 3 bases from V and 8 bases from J; junction bases left unmatched: 7. Germline CDR1 reads SEHNR; CDR2 reads FQNEAQ (reference sequence). Here the CDR3 reads CASSFLAGGHGTQYF. The CDR3 region has the DNA TGTGCCAGCAGCTTCTTAGCGGGAGGGCATGGTACGCAGTATTTT.

J is TRBJ2-1 and V is TRBV3-1 (or the pseudogene TRBV3-2); D is undetermined. CDR3 size: 15 residues. Trimming pared 2 bases from V and 6 bases from J, leaving 14 bases between. In germline, CDR1 is LGHDT, CDR2 YNNKEL (reference sequence). The CDR3 spells CASSQHPEATNEQFF. CDR3 in DNA: TGTGCCAGCAGCCAACACCCCGAAGCTACCAATGAGCAGTTCTTC.

This CDR3 is CASSFGGSSYNEQFF. The CDR3 bases are TGTGCCAGCAGTTTCGGGGGGAGCTCCTACAATGAGCAGTTCTTC. The J gene is TRBJ2-1, the V gene TRBV28, with 7 bases lining up with TRBD2. CDR3 length: 15 residues. V was clipped by 3 bases and J by 0 bases; unmatched bases: 2. CDR1 is MDHEN and CDR2 is SYDVKM in the germline V gene. Together with reference TRBV28 and TRBJ2-1, the CDR3 gives the full variable domain: DVKVTQSSRYLVKRTGEKVFLECVQDMDHENMFWYRQDPGLGLRLIYFSYDVKMKEKGDIPEGYSVSREKKERFSLILESASTNQTSMYLCASSFGGSSYNEQFFGPGTRLTVL.

J is TRBJ1-4 and V is TRBV4-1; D ambiguous. Trimming took off 4 bases at V and 0 bases at J, with 21 bases between the two ends. The CDR3 extends over 19 amino acids. Germline V lookup: CDR1 MGHRA, CDR2 YSYEKL. CDR3 nucleotide sequence: TGCGCCAGCAGCCCTCTGAATGCAGGCAGAAGTTCAACTAATGAAAAACTGTTTTTT. Its translation: CASSPLNAGRSSTNEKLFF.

This sequence joins TRBV3-1 (or the pseudogene TRBV3-2) and TRBJ1-1; a weak D match, TRBD1 (5 bases). V dropped 1 base and J dropped 3 bases, with 12 bases sitting between them. The V gene's germline CDR1 is LGHDT and CDR2 YNNKEL (reference sequence). The CDR3 has 15 amino acids. As DNA, the CDR3 is TGTGCCAGCAGCCAAGGGACCAGGGAGGACACTGAAGCTTTCTTT. Translated, it gives CASSQGTREDTEAFF.

This clone was found a few times. The chain employs TRBV27 and TRBJ1-5, with 12 bases matching TRBD1. Germline loops: CDR1 MNHEY, CDR2 SMNVEV (reference sequence). The CDR3 is 15 residues long. Trimming removed 4 bases from V and 5 bases from J; junction bases left unmatched: 3. The CDR3 sequence is CASSSGTGGDQPQHF. The CDR3 nucleotides read TGTGCCAGCAGTTCGGGGACAGGGGGCGATCAGCCCCAGCATTTT.

The genes are TRBV11-2 and TRBJ1-5, with a weak D call TRBD1 (6 bases). Germline assignment: CDR1 SGHAT and CDR2 FQNNGV. The germline V and J ends were trimmed by 1 base and 7 bases, with 11 bases remaining between them. The CDR3 runs to 14 residues. CDR3 loop: CASSLGQGRQPQHF. As DNA, the CDR3 is TGTGCCAGCAGCTTAGGGCAGGGGCGGCAGCCCCAGCATTTT.